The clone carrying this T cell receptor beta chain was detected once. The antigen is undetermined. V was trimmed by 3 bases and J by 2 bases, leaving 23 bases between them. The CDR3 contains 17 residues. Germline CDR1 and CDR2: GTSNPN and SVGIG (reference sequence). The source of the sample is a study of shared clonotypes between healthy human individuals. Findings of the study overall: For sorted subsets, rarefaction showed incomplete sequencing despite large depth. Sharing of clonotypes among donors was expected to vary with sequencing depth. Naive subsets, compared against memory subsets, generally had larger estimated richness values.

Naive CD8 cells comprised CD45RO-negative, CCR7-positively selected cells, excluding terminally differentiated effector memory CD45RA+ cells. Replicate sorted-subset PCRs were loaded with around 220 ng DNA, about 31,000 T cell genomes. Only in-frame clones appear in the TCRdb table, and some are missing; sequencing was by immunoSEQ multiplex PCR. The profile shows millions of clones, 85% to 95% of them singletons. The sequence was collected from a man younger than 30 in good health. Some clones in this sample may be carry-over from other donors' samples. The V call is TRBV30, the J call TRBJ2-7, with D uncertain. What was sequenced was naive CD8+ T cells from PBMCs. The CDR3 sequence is CAWRPLRTTTQPYEQYF. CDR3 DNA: TGTGCCTGGAGGCCGCTTCGTACTACTACCCAGCCCTACGAGCAGTACTTC.